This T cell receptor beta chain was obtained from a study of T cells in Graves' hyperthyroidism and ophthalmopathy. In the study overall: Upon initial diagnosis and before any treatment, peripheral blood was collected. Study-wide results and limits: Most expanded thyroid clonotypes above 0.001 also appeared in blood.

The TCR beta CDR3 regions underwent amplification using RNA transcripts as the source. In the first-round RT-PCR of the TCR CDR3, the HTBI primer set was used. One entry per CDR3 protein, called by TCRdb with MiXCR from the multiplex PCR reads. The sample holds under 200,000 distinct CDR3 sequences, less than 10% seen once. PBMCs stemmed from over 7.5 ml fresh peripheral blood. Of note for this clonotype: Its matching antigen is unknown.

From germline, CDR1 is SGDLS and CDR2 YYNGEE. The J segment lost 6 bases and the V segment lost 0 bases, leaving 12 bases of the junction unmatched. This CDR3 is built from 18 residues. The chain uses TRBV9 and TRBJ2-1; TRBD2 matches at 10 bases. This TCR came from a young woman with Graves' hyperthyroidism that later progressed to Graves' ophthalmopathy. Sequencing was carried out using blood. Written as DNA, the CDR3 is TGTGCCAGCAGCGTAGGGGTCACCTTAGCGGGAGGTGGCAATGAGCAGTTCTTC. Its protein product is CASSVGVTLAGGGNEQFF.